A single sample gave rise to the 13 T cell receptor beta chains below, sequenced in a study of T-cell reconstitution after alpha-beta-depleted transplantation in children. TCRbeta library preparation incorporated unique molecular identifiers. TCRdb itself ran the PCR reads through MiXCR, one entry per CDR3 protein. This table has approximately 1,000,000 distinct CDR3 sequences, around 30% appearing once. The input for sequencing was PBMCs, mostly from graft donor cells, taken 360 days after TCRalphabeta/CD19-depleted stem cell transplant. Receptors originate from a boy under two years old who had a stem cell transplant for SCID, so the T cells may come from the graft donor.

This clonotype was detected a few times. The chain joins TRBV12-3 or TRBV12-4 to TRBJ2-5, with 7 bases that match TRBD2. The CDR3 has 14 amino acids. V lost 7 bases to trimming and J lost 6 bases; unmatched junction nucleotides: 11. In DNA, the CDR3 is TGTGCCAGCACCCCAGGACTAGGAATGCAGACCCAGTACTTC. This translates into CASTPGLGMQTQYF.

Only a few counts were recorded for this clonotype. The chain recombines TRBV6-5 with TRBJ2-2; perhaps TRBD2 as D (6 bases). The ends were cut back, 0 bases at V and 8 bases at J, with 25 bases in the middle. The CDR3 is 19 residues long. CDR1 is MNHEY and CDR2 is SVGAGI in the germline V gene. The CDR3 reads CASSYSVRFVGLPAGELFF. CDR3 coding DNA: TGTGCCAGCAGTTACTCGGTTCGGTTTGTCGGACTACCGGCTGGGGAGCTGTTTTTT.

This clonotype was observed many times. This rearrangement joins TRBV7-2 to TRBJ2-5, with D possibly matching TRBD2 (5 bases). This CDR3 spans 13 amino acids. Deletions cut 2 bases from V and 4 bases from J, with 8 bases between. Germline lookup yields CDR1 SGHTA and CDR2 FQGNSA. The CDR3, as DNA: TGTGCCAGCAGCTTAAACCGGGGAGAGACCCAGTACTTC. It codes for CASSLNRGETQYF.

V is TRBV7-8 and J is TRBJ2-1; D is ambiguous. V lost 2 bases and J lost 4, with 6 bases in between. The germline V gene has CDR1 SGHVS and CDR2 FQNEAQ. The CDR3 runs 13 residues. CDR3 in DNA: TGTGCCAGCAGCTTAATGGGATACAATGAGCAGTTCTTC. As protein: CASSLMGYNEQFF.

This clonotype has only a few counts. The chain carries TRBV29-1 and TRBJ2-7; D call uncertain. V shed 4 bases and J shed 3 bases, with 13 bases lying between them. This CDR3 is 13 amino acids long. Germline CDR1 SQVTM, CDR2 ANQGSEA. As DNA, the CDR3 is TGCAGCGTTGGGGGTGGTCAGAACTACGAGCAGTACTTC. It yields the protein CSVGGGQNYEQYF.

About this clonotype: A much bigger clone sits one base away, suggesting this may be a read error. The chain employs TRBV12-3 or TRBV12-4 and TRBJ2-5, with D uncertain. The CDR3 runs to 11 residues. V was clipped by 7 bases and J by 3 bases, with 6 bases between them. For the CDR3, the DNA is TGTGCCAGCAACCAAAAAGAGACCCAGTACTTC. This codes for CASNQKETQYF.

The chain couples TRBV28 to TRBJ2-1; 13 positions match TRBD2. J was trimmed by 3 bases and V by 5 bases; bases with no gene match: 13. Per the germline V gene, CDR1 is MDHEN and CDR2 is SYDVKM. The CDR3 covers 19 residues. Written as DNA, the CDR3 is TGTGCCAGCAGTCGCCAGGGACTAGCGGGGAGATTAGGCTACAATGAGCAGTTCTTC. Its protein is CASSRQGLAGRLGYNEQFF.

The rearrangement joins TRBV4-2 to TRBJ2-4, with D uncertain. CDR3 length equals 16 residues. Looked up from germline, CDR1 is LGHNA and CDR2 is YNFKEQ. Between the trimmed V and J ends, which lost 0 bases and 0 bases, there was a span of 9 bases. The CDR3 DNA reads as TGTGCCAGCAGCCAAGAAGAGGTCTCAGCCAAAAACATTCAGTACTTC. This codes for CASSQEEVSAKNIQYF.

This chain links TRBV29-1 with TRBJ2-5, with D maybe TRBD2 (5 bases). V lost 6 bases, J lost 3 bases, and 11 bases lay in between. The germline V gene has CDR1 SQVTM and CDR2 ANQGSEA. CDR3 length: 12 residues. The CDR3 is CSVGGLEETQYF. In DNA form, the CDR3 reads TGCAGCGTGGGTGGACTGGAAGAGACCCAGTACTTC.

The chain joins TRBV28 to TRBJ2-5; D remains ambiguous. V lost 4 bases and J 1 base, leaving 7 bases between the germline ends. This CDR3 spans 13 amino acids. CDR1 is MDHEN and CDR2 is SYDVKM in the germline V gene. The CDR3 loop is CASSSETQETQYF. In DNA form, the CDR3 reads TGTGCCAGCAGTTCGGAGACCCAAGAGACCCAGTACTTC.

The genes are TRBV5-1 and TRBJ2-7; D call uncertain. Germline V CDR1 and CDR2: SGHRS, YFSETQ. The CDR3 is 14 residues long. The V end was cut by 0 bases, the J end by 2 bases, with 9 bases between. The CDR3 is CASSLGFTTYEQYF. DNA for the CDR3: TGCGCCAGCAGCTTGGGATTTACTACCTACGAGCAGTACTTC.

This sequence joins TRBV9 and TRBJ2-1; 11 bases match TRBD2. This CDR3 is built from 18 residues. V gave up 0 bases and J gave up 4 bases; unmatched junction bases: 9. CDR1 is SGDLS, CDR2 YYNGEE, per germline. Here the CDR3 DNA reads TGTGCCAGCAGCGTAGGGGGTAGCGGGGGGGGTAAATACAATGAGCAGTTCTTC. As protein: CASSVGGSGGGKYNEQFF.

The CDR3 protein is CASSPYTRDTEQFF. CDR3 nucleotides: TGTGCCAGCTCACCGTACACTCGGGATACTGAGCAGTTCTTC. The chain links TRBV18 to TRBJ2-1; a possible D gene is TRBD2 (5 bases). Deletions cut 3 bases from V and 9 bases from J, with 15 bases between. The CDR3 sequence is 14 residues long. Germline V gives CDR1 KGHSH, CDR2 LQKENI. The whole variable domain, filled in from reference TRBV18 and TRBJ2-1, reads NAGVMQNPRHLVRRRGQEARLRCSPMKGHSHVYWYRQLPEEGLKFMVYLQKENIIDESGMPKERFSAEFPKEGPSILRIQQVVRGDSAAYFCASSPYTRDTEQFFGPGTRLTVL.